This TCR beta chain comes out of a study of blood T cell repertoires in COVID-19. Study as a whole: Donors in the United States, Italy and Spain gave samples during acute or convalescent COVID-19. The cDNA or gDNA used as material had been derived from T cells, B-cell-depleted T cells, or PBMCs.

The germline V gene encodes CDR1 SGHVS and CDR2 FQNEAQ. This CDR3 has 13 amino acids. Deletions cut 6 bases from V and 8 bases from J, with 16 bases between. Here immunoSEQ multiplex PCR was the method, and the copy in TCRdb shows in-frame clones only, minus some. The data contain fewer than 350,000 clones, 88% of them singletons. Material for sequencing was peripheral blood. The sequence was obtained from a man aged 18 to 30 with active or convalescent COVID-19. The chain uses TRBV7-8 and TRBJ1-1; D gene unclear. CDR3 nucleotide sequence: TGTGCCAGCAGTCTAGAATATACCGTCGAAGCTTTCTTT. Encoded protein: CASSLEYTVEAFF.